Listed here are 7 T cell receptor beta chains from one sample, sequenced in a study of beta chain features in type 1 diabetes. Findings and caveats of the study: Researchers report that Type 1 diabetes patients had moderately but significantly shorter TCRB CDR3s across all four CD4+ subsets.

What these receptors recognize is not known. cDNA synthesis used the whole RNA isolate, giving expressed TCRB sequences. The data were produced by immunoSEQ multiplex PCR, yet TCRdb's version contains in-frame clones alone and is incomplete. The sample lists more than 550,000 clones, about 14% occurring once. Specimen: naive CD4+ T cells from blood. The origin of the receptors is a man aged 18 to 35 with type 1 diabetes.

Remarks on this clone: Different DNA sequences within this sample yield the same CDR3. The chain is built from TRBV18 and TRBJ2-7; D remains ambiguous. CDR1 is KGHSH, CDR2 LQKENI, per germline. V gave up 2 bases and J gave up 5 bases, with 4 bases separating them. The CDR3 sequence is 11 residues long. The CDR3 loop is CASSPGDEQYF. The CDR3 DNA follows: TGTGCCAGCTCACCAGGGGACGAGCAGTACTTC. The full variable domain, rest sourced from reference TRBV18 and TRBJ2-7, is NAGVMQNPRHLVRRRGQEARLRCSPMKGHSHVYWYRQLPEEGLKFMVYLQKENIIDESGMPKERFSAEFPKEGPSILRIQQVVRGDSAAYFCASSPGDEQYFGPGTRLTVT.

This clone was seen only a few times. The gene calls are TRBV28 and TRBJ1-1, with unresolved D. V was cut by 5 bases and J by 4 bases, with 11 bases left in between. The CDR3 is made up of 13 amino acids. Germline lookup yields CDR1 MDHEN and CDR2 SYDVKM. The CDR3 here is CASSPDPGTEAFF. In nucleotides, the CDR3 is TGTGCCAGCAGTCCAGATCCGGGCACTGAAGCTTTCTTT.

The chain employs TRBV5-1 and TRBJ2-1; D is unresolved. This CDR3 is 14 amino acids long. Germline CDR1 and CDR2: SGHRS and YFSETQ. V lost 4 bases, J lost 6 bases, and 14 bases lay in between. The CDR3 nucleotides are TGCGCCAGCAGCGATGGAGAGTCCGTCAATGAGCAGTTCTTC. It codes for CASSDGESVNEQFF.

The rearrangement uses TRBV7-9 and TRBJ1-1; TRBD1 might be the D (6 bases). This CDR3 spans 16 amino acids. Germline V CDR1 and CDR2: SEHNR, FQNEAQ (reference sequence). Trimming stripped 1 base from V and 4 bases from J, with 16 bases between. The CDR3 DNA reads as TGTGCCAGCAGCTTAGGGCAAGGTGAGGGGGGCACTGAAGCTTTCTTT. It codes for CASSLGQGEGGTEAFF.

V gene TRBV29-1 combines with J gene TRBJ2-1; tentative D call: TRBD1 (5 bases). This CDR3 region has 14 residues. Trimming took off 4 bases at V and 2 bases at J, with 12 bases between the two ends. Germline lookup yields CDR1 SQVTM and CDR2 ANQGSEA. CDR3 residues: CSVVSQATYNEQFF. The CDR3 DNA reads as TGCAGCGTTGTCTCACAGGCGACCTACAATGAGCAGTTCTTC.

CDR3 coding DNA: TGTGCCAGCAGCCCGGTGAGCGACGAGCAGTACTTC. Translation: CASSPVSDEQYF. J is TRBJ2-7 and V is TRBV7-6; D is ambiguous. Trimming pared 5 bases from V and 5 bases from J, leaving 10 bases between. Per the germline V gene, CDR1 is SGHVS and CDR2 is FNYEAQ. The CDR3 contains 12 residues.

This clone was detected a few times. V is TRBV29-1 and J is TRBJ1-1; TRBD1 is a possible D gene (6 bases). The CDR3 is 14 amino acids. V lost 4 bases and J 6 bases, leaving 18 bases between the germline ends. The germline V gene has CDR1 SQVTM and CDR2 ANQGSEA. This CDR3 is CSVGDATGSAEAFF. For the CDR3, the DNA is TGCAGCGTTGGGGACGCAACAGGGTCGGCTGAAGCTTTCTTT.